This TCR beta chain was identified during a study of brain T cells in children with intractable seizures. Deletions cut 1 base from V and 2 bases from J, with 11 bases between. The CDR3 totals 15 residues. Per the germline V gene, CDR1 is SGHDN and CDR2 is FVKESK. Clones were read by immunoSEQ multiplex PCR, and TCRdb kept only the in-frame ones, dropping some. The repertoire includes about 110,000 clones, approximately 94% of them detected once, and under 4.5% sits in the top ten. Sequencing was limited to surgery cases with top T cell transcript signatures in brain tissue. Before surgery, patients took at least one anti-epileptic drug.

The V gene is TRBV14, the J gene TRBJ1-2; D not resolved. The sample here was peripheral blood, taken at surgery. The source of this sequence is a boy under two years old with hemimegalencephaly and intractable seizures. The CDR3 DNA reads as TGTGCCAGCAGCCAAGGGGTTTGGGGAAACTATGGCTACACCTTC. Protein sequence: CASSQGVWGNYGYTF.